This TCR beta chain was captured by sequencing in a study of identical twins. Study results and caveats: Out-of-frame alpha sequences that twins shared showed excess low generation probability.

One entry per CDR3 protein results from TCRdb running MiXCR on the 5' RACE reads. Of approximately 500,000 distinct CDR3 sequences detected, 20% to 25% appear once; the ten largest clones hold roughly 3%. Trimming took off 1 base at V and 2 bases at J, with 19 bases between the two ends. Germline V gene lookup returns CDR1 LNHDA and CDR2 SQIVND (reference sequence). This CDR3 comprises 18 residues. This clonotype was observed a few times. Its antigen remains unknown. The same sample was also studied in work on T cells expressing NK-cell markers.

Sequencing input: CD4+ T cells sorted from blood. V usage is TRBV19 and J usage is TRBJ2-3, with a possible D match to TRBD1 (6 bases). The TCR comes from a woman between 18 and 29 years old in good health. This chain's CDR3 is CASSIGWDTETHTDTQYF. For the CDR3, the DNA is TGTGCCAGTAGTATAGGGTGGGACACCGAAACCCACACAGATACGCAGTATTTT.